A selection of T cell receptor beta chains follows, all from one sample in a study of low-dose radiotherapy and immunotherapy resistance in tumors. Each CDR3 protein gets one entry after TCRdb re-called the reads with MiXCR. Of more than 70,000 distinct CDR3 sequences detected, approximately 22% appear once; the ten largest clones hold around 13%. This material consisted of PBMCs, taken after low-dose radiotherapy plus immunotherapy. Receptors were obtained from a female donor with ovarian cancer. CDR3s leave out the opening cysteine and the closing phenylalanine or tryptophan.

V gene	J gene	CDR3 protein
TRBV7-9	TRBJ1-6	ASSPQGSGYNSPLH
TRBV6-2/TRBV6-3	TRBJ1-5	ASTFRDEDQPQH
TRBV29-1	TRBJ1-1	SVLTTGEAF
TRBV29-1	TRBJ2-5	SASPTGKETQY
TRBV23-1	TRBJ2-4	ASSQSTGLAKNIQY
TRBV5-1	TRBJ1-4	ASSLYWPEKLF
TRBV21-1	TRBJ2-3	ASSKVRGTGGIGGTDTQY
TRBV11-3	TRBJ2-5	ASSLTSLTSGKETQY
TRBV29-1	TRBJ2-3	SVEVGAGSTDTQY
TRBV5-4	TRBJ1-1	ASSLANSNTEAF
TRBV5-1	TRBJ2-5	ASSSQASGALLGTQY
TRBV2	TRBJ2-1	ASSEGQGPYNEQF
TRBV12-3/TRBV12-4	TRBJ1-5	ASSTGNSNQPQH
TRBV28	TRBJ2-3	ASISRPPSTDTQY
TRBV7-8	TRBJ2-3	ASSLVGKSTDTQY
TRBV7-9	TRBJ1-3	ASSLAQGSGNTIY
TRBV6-5	TRBJ2-1	ASSIDSNEQF
TRBV19	TRBJ2-5	ASAPPGLAGETQY
TRBV6-2/TRBV6-3	TRBJ1-2	ASTQGPAYGYT
TRBV6-2/TRBV6-3	TRBJ1-2	ASSEGRGYGYT
TRBV20-1	TRBJ2-1	SAPQAIIGINEQF
TRBV28	TRBJ2-1	ASRLAPGEQF
TRBV29-1	TRBJ2-1	SVEQASYNEQF
TRBV12-3/TRBV12-4	TRBJ1-4	ASSFAGPINEKLF
TRBV11-2	TRBJ2-5	ASTNQTSMYLCASTATGQTQY
TRBV29-1	TRBJ2-5	SVELRQWQETQY
TRBV29-1	TRBJ2-6	SVFHSGANVLT
TRBV9	TRBJ1-5	ASSETGVNQPQH
TRBV9	TRBJ1-2	ASSVRLSNYGYT
TRBV20-1	TRBJ1-6	SARVGVGGLYNSPLH
TRBV9	TRBJ1-2	ASSVDPGGSYGYT
TRBV3-1	TRBJ1-1	ASSQGGGTEAF
TRBV7-9	TRBJ2-7	ASSLGGGSPYEQY
TRBV7-8	TRBJ1-4	ASTMGGYEKLF
TRBV20-1	TRBJ2-3	SARGTLYTDTQY
TRBV5-6	TRBJ2-3	ASSHTLSGGPDTDTQY